This T cell receptor beta chain was sequenced during a study of blood T cell repertoires in COVID-19 (dated by TCRdb to 2020 to 2021). With regard to the full study: Samples covering the acute and convalescent phases of COVID-19 were provided by collaborators in the United States, Italy and Spain. The repertoires were released in a freely available public database meant as a resource for research on the immune response to SARS-CoV-2. Deeply sampled blood TCRbeta repertoires from subjects exposed to, actively infected with, or recovered from COVID-19 were included in the dataset. The sample metadata nearly always contained a de-identified subject ID, COVID-19 status, age in years and sex. The samples were drawn from the first 160 participants of the ongoing ImmuneRACE study and from under 1,500 subjects provided by 6 global collaborators. Where available, HLA class I and class II types were obtained from metadata supplied by the sample provider rather than from assay-based typing. The prospective study material was composed of cDNA or gDNA derived from T cells, B-cell-depleted T cells, or PBMCs. What the research found in general, with its limitations: The quantity of clinical and demographic metadata differed by source and by participant and was supplied without curation.

Taken from the germline V gene, the CDR1 and CDR2 loops are ENHRY and SYGVKD. Including the terminal cysteine and phenylalanine, the CDR3 comprises 14 residues. Only CDR3 DNA remains: 42 bases, in frame from the first base. V gives up 4 bases and J gives up 2 bases, and the segment between their germline ends measures 11 bases. Each collaborating institution followed its own protocols to collect whole blood in K2EDTA tubes. For TCRbeta analysis, collaborator samples were shipped as frozen whole blood, as isolated PBMCs, or as DNA extracted from either sample type. The immunoSEQ Assay, a bias-controlled multiplex PCR, was used to amplify TCRbeta CDR3 regions from genomic DNA. In the source study's methods: Within the assay, amplification of reference gene primers was used to estimate how many nucleated cells each sample contained. To quantify the absolute abundance of each unique TCRbeta CDR3 rearrangement, sequence reads were collapsed and filtered. For each sample, productive Simpson clonality was calculated as the square root of Simpson's diversity index across productive rearrangements. TCRdb took this table from immuneACCESS and kept in-frame rearrangements with V and J called. Such tables lack part of the clones; where checked against another copy, unresolved V genes explain under half of the gap, and the rest is unexplained. The DNA was the basis for D and trimming; V, J and clone size are from that table. The sample contains approximately 82,000 clones, around 83% of them found a single time. The top ten constitute about a third of the sample.

For this clone: There is no known antigen for this receptor. Qualities for individual bases were not recorded, and no much larger clone is one base off.

Rearrangement joined TRBV10-3 to TRBJ2-5; a tentative D call is TRBD1 (6 bases match). Input material: peripheral blood. The clonotype comes from a woman between 65 and 79 years old with acute or convalescent COVID-19. The CDR3 region: CAISGGRTQETQYF. The DNA sequence is as follows: TGTGCCATCAGTGGGGGGCGGACTCAAGAGACCCAGTACTTC.